This entry lists 32 T cell receptor beta chains sequenced from one sample in a study of blood T cells in healthy people across ages. The second PCR ran roughly 6 to 11 cycles with a sample-barcoded 5' primer and J-beta primers. Each CDR3 protein gets one entry after TCRdb re-called the 5' RACE reads with MiXCR. The repertoire holds just under 550,000 distinct CDR3 sequences, with 24% as singletons. The data also belong to a second study, concerning T cells of mothers and their children.

The sample consisted of blood. These receptors all come from a boy between 10 and 17 years old in good health.

This clonotype came up once. This rearrangement joins TRBV20-1 to TRBJ2-4; the D is unclear. This CDR3 is 13 amino acids long. V lost 6 bases and J lost 0, with 9 bases in between. CDR1 is DFQATT and CDR2 is SNEGSKA in the germline V gene (reference sequence). This CDR3 reads CSASTRAKNIQYF. The CDR3 DNA is TGCAGTGCGAGTACCAGAGCCAAAAACATTCAGTACTTC.

The chain links TRBV6-2 or TRBV6-3 to TRBJ1-6; D is undetermined. CDR3 length: 12 residues. Germline loops: CDR1 MNHEY, CDR2 SVGEGT. The V gene lost 5 bases and the J gene lost 7 bases, with 6 bases spanning the gap. CDR3 nucleotide sequence: TGTGCCAGCAGTACCGGCAATTCACCCCTCCACTTT. This translates into CASSTGNSPLHF.

The chain is built from TRBV15 and TRBJ1-4; 9 bases match TRBD1. Germline CDR1 and CDR2: LNHNV and YYDKDF (reference sequence). The CDR3 has 17 residues. The trim removed 3 bases at V and 6 bases at J, leaving 11 bases unmatched. CDR3 DNA sequence: TGTGCCACCAGCAGCACCGGGACAGGGAGCCTTGATGAAAAACTGTTTTTT. It yields the protein CATSSTGTGSLDEKLFF.

This clonotype was seen more than once but under ten times. The V gene is TRBV28, the J gene TRBJ2-4; possible D gene TRBD1, 5 bases. The CDR3 has 14 amino acids. V was shortened by 0 bases and J by 5 bases, with 8 bases between the two germline ends. The V gene's germline CDR1 is MDHEN and CDR2 SYDVKM. The CDR3 nucleotides read TGTGCCAGCAGTTTATGGGGGCGCGAAAACATTCAGTACTTC. It specifies CASSLWGRENIQYF.

In this sample, this clonotype turned up once. The V call is TRBV4-1, the J call TRBJ2-5, with a weak D call TRBD1 (6 bases). The end of the DNA is better explained by TRBJ2-1, so the J call may be wrong. CDR1 is MGHRA, CDR2 YSYEKL, per germline. The CDR3 runs to 15 residues. The CDR3 spells CASSPNPTGNNEQFF. The CDR3 bases are TGCGCCAGCAGCCCCAACCCGACAGGAAACAATGAGCAGTTCTTC.

The chain joins TRBV7-9 to TRBJ2-1; D gene ambiguous. CDR1 and CDR2 from the germline V gene are SEHNR and FQNEAQ (reference sequence). Trimming left V 4 bases short and J 5 bases short, with 15 bases between. The CDR3 length is 15 residues. CDR3 sequence: CASSSRLESNNEQFF. CDR3 DNA sequence: TGTGCCAGCAGCTCCCGATTGGAGAGCAACAATGAGCAGTTCTTC.

This clonotype was seen only a few times. This CDR3 is CSASNGGQGYSNQPQHF. The CDR3 nucleotides are TGCAGTGCTAGCAACGGGGGACAGGGGTATAGCAATCAGCCCCAGCATTTT. The chain uses TRBV20-1 and TRBJ1-5; TRBD1 matches at 10 bases. From germline, CDR1 is DFQATT and CDR2 SNEGSKA (reference sequence). Trimming cost V 3 bases and J 0 bases; bases outside gene matches: 8. CDR3 length: 17 amino acids.

CDR3 region: CASRRGSNEAAFF. DNA of the CDR3: TGTGCCAGCAGAAGAGGGAGTAATGAGGCGGCTTTCTTT. The V gene is TRBV7-9, the J gene TRBJ1-1; D is ambiguous. Germline CDR1 SEHNR, CDR2 FQNEAQ (reference sequence). The CDR3 consists of 13 residues. The germline V and J ends were trimmed by 6 bases and 11 bases, with 19 bases remaining between them.

V and J are TRBV6-1 and TRBJ2-5; the D gene is possibly TRBD1 (5 bases). The end of the DNA aligns better with TRBJ2-1, so the J call may be wrong. Per germline, CDR1 MNHNS and CDR2 SASEGT. The CDR3 is 12 residues long. DNA of the CDR3: TGTGCCAGCAGTGAAAACAGGAATGAGCAGTTCTTC. Protein sequence: CASSENRNEQFF.

In its sample, this clonotype was seen a few times. V and J are TRBV28 and TRBJ2-5; weak D call: TRBD1 (5 bases). The DNA end is more similar to TRBJ2-7, so the J call may be wrong. Per the germline V gene, CDR1 is MDHEN and CDR2 is SYDVKM. CDR3 length: 15 amino acids. CDR3 loop: CASSGLATGLYEQYF. For the CDR3, the DNA is TGTGCCAGCAGCGGTTTAGCAACAGGCCTCTACGAGCAGTACTTC.

This clonotype showed up just a few times. The chain employs TRBV20-1 and TRBJ2-4, with 7 bases that match TRBD2. V was clipped by 1 base and J by 8 bases; unmatched bases: 11. This CDR3 contains 15 residues. The germline V gene encodes CDR1 DFQATT and CDR2 SNEGSKA (reference sequence). CDR3 in DNA: TGCAGTGCTAGAGGCCCAACGCGGGAGTTACACATTCAGTACTTC. It specifies CSARGPTRELHIQYF.

This clonotype has only a few counts. This chain uses TRBV12-3 or TRBV12-4 with TRBJ2-5; 10 bases are a match to TRBD2. J gave up 12 bases and V 3 bases, and 4 bases lay outside the gene matches. The CDR3 has 12 residues. CDR3 DNA sequence: TGTGCCAGCAGTTTCTCCACTAGCGGGGAGTACTTC. This codes for CASSFSTSGEYF.

This clonotype was seen a handful of times. The rearrangement links TRBV30 to TRBJ1-3; D is possibly TRBD1 (6 bases). V lost 1 base and J 5 bases, leaving 9 bases between the germline ends. This CDR3 region has 13 residues. Germline V gene data show CDR1 as GTSNPN and CDR2 as SVGIG (reference sequence). CDR3 sequence (DNA): TGTGCCTGGAGTGGGACAGCCAGAAACACCATATATTTT. Its protein is CAWSGTARNTIYF.

The chain is built from TRBV21-1 and TRBJ2-2; the D call in the table, TRBD1, was not verified against the DNA. TRBV21-1 has pseudogene status. This CDR3 spans 17 amino acids. The CDR3 DNA reads TGTGCCGGCAGCACCGGGACAAATGCTTTAGTAACGGGGGAGCTGTTTTTT. Translation: CAGSTGTNALVTGELFF.

V and J are TRBV25-1 and TRBJ2-5; D possibly matches TRBD1 or TRBD2 (5 bases each). Per germline, CDR1 MGHDK and CDR2 SYGVNS. CDR3 length: 14 amino acids. The V and J ends lost 2 bases and 7 bases respectively, with 14 bases between them. In DNA form, the CDR3 reads TGTGCCAGCAGTGAAGGCGGGCAGGGTGTGACCCAGTACTTC. Protein sequence: CASSEGGQGVTQYF.

V gene TRBV5-1 combines with J gene TRBJ2-3, with D possibly TRBD2 on 5 matching bases. Germline loops: CDR1 SGHRS, CDR2 YFSETQ. This CDR3 region has 20 residues. Trimming cost V 0 bases and J 4 bases, with 27 bases left between them. CDR3 loop: CASSLAGLAWRWFLADTQYF. The CDR3 DNA reads as TGCGCCAGCAGCTTGGCCGGTCTAGCATGGAGGTGGTTCTTGGCAGATACGCAGTATTTT.

This clonotype has a handful of counts. The V call is TRBV7-9, the J call TRBJ1-6, with D maybe TRBD1 (5 bases). Trimming took 1 base from V and 7 from J, leaving 11 bases between them. The CDR3 is 15 residues long. Germline lookup yields CDR1 SEHNR and CDR2 FQNEAQ (reference sequence). Here the CDR3 reads CASSLGGTPNSPLHF. The CDR3 coding sequence is TGTGCCAGCAGCTTAGGGGGGACCCCGAATTCACCCCTCCACTTT.

This chain connects TRBV19 to TRBJ2-5; TRBD1 might be the D (5 bases). This CDR3 is built from 14 residues. V was shortened by 2 bases and J by 2 bases, with 9 bases between the two germline ends. Per the germline V gene, CDR1 is LNHDA and CDR2 is SQIVND (reference sequence). The CDR3 region is CASSISNRQETQYF. The CDR3 bases are TGTGCCAGTAGTATATCAAACAGGCAAGAGACCCAGTACTTC.

The rearrangement uses TRBV20-1 and TRBJ2-5; no clear D. The tail of the sequence fits TRBJ2-7 better, so the J call may be wrong. The CDR3 covers 14 residues. The V gene's germline CDR1 is DFQATT and CDR2 SNEGSKA (reference sequence). The CDR3: CSAREQFPPYEQYF. CDR3 bases: TGCAGTGCTAGAGAACAGTTCCCTCCGTACGAGCAGTACTTC.

This clonotype was counted a few times. The chain has TRBV15 and TRBJ1-4; the D gene is possibly TRBD1 (6 bases). CDR1 LNHNV and CDR2 YYDKDF come from the germline V gene (reference sequence). V was pared by 2 bases and J by 6 bases, with 13 bases between. The CDR3 contains 15 residues. The CDR3 DNA reads TGTGCCACCAGCAGATCCAGGGGTCTGGATGAAAAACTGTTTTTT. Translation: CATSRSRGLDEKLFF.

V is TRBV5-1 and J is TRBJ1-6; no reliable D call. CDR3 length: 15 amino acids. Germline values: CDR1 SGHRS, CDR2 YFSETQ. The ends were cut back, 0 bases at V and 7 bases at J, with 11 bases in the middle. This chain's CDR3 is CASSLDVVDNSPLHF. The CDR3 nucleotides are TGCGCCAGCAGCTTGGATGTCGTAGACAATTCACCCCTCCACTTT.

This clonotype was observed a handful of times. The DNA for the CDR3 is TGTGCCAGCAGTTTAGAGAGACTAGCGGGAGAGACCCAGTACTTC. It is translated as CASSLERLAGETQYF. The chain joins TRBV12-3 or TRBV12-4 to TRBJ2-5, with TRBD2 identical over 10 bases. J was trimmed by 4 bases and V by 1 base; bases with no gene match: 3. The length of the CDR3 is 15 residues.

This clonotype was seen only a few times. The chain links TRBV20-1 to TRBJ2-7, with D perhaps matching TRBD1 or TRBD2 (5 bases each). The CDR3 consists of 15 residues. V shed 3 bases and J shed 2 bases, with 17 bases lying between them. Germline CDR1 reads DFQATT; CDR2 reads SNEGSKA (reference sequence). The CDR3 reads CSARELTGRTYEQYF. The CDR3 region has the DNA TGCAGTGCTAGGGAACTGACGGGACGAACCTACGAGCAGTACTTC.

V is TRBV28 and J is TRBJ2-7; a weak D match, TRBD2 (6 bases). CDR3 size: 13 residues. Germline lookup yields CDR1 MDHEN and CDR2 SYDVKM. The V end lost 5 bases, the J end lost 4 bases, and 12 bases lay between the germline ends. CDR3: CASSGLAYYEQYF. CDR3 coding DNA: TGTGCCAGCAGTGGTCTAGCGTATTACGAGCAGTACTTC.

The chain uses TRBV25-1 and TRBJ2-6; D not certain. Per germline, CDR1 MGHDK and CDR2 SYGVNS. The ends were cut back, 5 bases at V and 1 base at J, with 6 bases in the middle. The CDR3 sequence is 14 residues long. This chain's CDR3 is CASSKGSGANVLTF. The CDR3 DNA reads TGTGCCAGCAGTAAAGGTTCTGGGGCCAACGTCCTGACTTTC.

This chain joins TRBV9 and TRBJ2-5; no reliable D call. The DNA end lines up better with TRBJ2-1; the J call may be wrong. The V gene's germline CDR1 is SGDLS and CDR2 YYNGEE. The CDR3 covers 13 residues. The CDR3 region has the DNA TGTGCCAGCAGCGTAGGGGACTACAATGAGCAGTTCTTC. It encodes CASSVGDYNEQFF.

The rearrangement links TRBV20-1 to TRBJ2-1; TRBD2 matches at 8 bases. CDR3 length: 13 amino acids. With V trimmed by 4 bases and J by 10 bases, 9 bases remained unmatched. The germline V gene has CDR1 DFQATT and CDR2 SNEGSKA (reference sequence). CDR3 protein: CSANRARGGEQFF. The CDR3, as DNA: TGCAGTGCTAACCGAGCTCGGGGGGGCGAGCAGTTCTTC.

This rearrangement joins TRBV7-3 to TRBJ2-1; TRBD1 might be the D (5 bases). Deletions cut 1 base from V and 8 bases from J, with 15 bases between. Germline CDR1 is SGHTA and CDR2 is FQGTGA. This CDR3 spans 15 amino acids. CDR3: CASSLMTETLDEQFF. CDR3 DNA: TGTGCCAGCAGCTTAATGACAGAGACCTTGGATGAGCAGTTCTTC.

This clonotype was counted only a few times. The V call is TRBV24-1, the J call TRBJ1-1; D is unresolved. The ends were cut back, 4 bases at V and 1 base at J, with 9 bases in the middle. From germline, CDR1 is KGHDR and CDR2 SFDVKD. CDR3 size: 14 residues. CDR3 nucleotide sequence: TGTGCCACCAGTGAAGGGCAGCCGAACACTGAAGCTTTCTTT. Amino acid sequence: CATSEGQPNTEAFF.

This clonotype was detected a few times. The chain is built from TRBV29-1 and TRBJ1-3; D might be TRBD1 (6 bases). Deletions cut 6 bases from V and 0 bases from J, with 18 bases between. CDR1 and CDR2 (germline): SQVTM, ANQGSEA. The CDR3 runs 16 residues. The CDR3 is CSVRTGSPYSGNTIYF. The CDR3 DNA reads TGCAGCGTCCGAACAGGGTCCCCTTACTCTGGAAACACCATATATTTT.

The gene calls are TRBV27 and TRBJ2-5; 13 nucleotides align to TRBD2. The better agreement between TRBJ2-1 and the DNA end casts doubt on the J call. CDR1 and CDR2 (germline): MNHEY, SMNVEV (reference sequence). This CDR3 contains 15 residues. This chain's CDR3 is CASSGTSGIYNEQFF. Written as DNA, the CDR3 is TGTGCCAGCAGCGGGACTAGCGGGATCTACAATGAGCAGTTCTTC.

This clonotype was seen more than once but under ten times. The genes are TRBV7-9 and TRBJ2-5, with D tentatively TRBD1 (6 bases). Germline values: CDR1 SEHNR, CDR2 FQNEAQ (reference sequence). V was cut by 5 bases and J by 1 base, with 17 bases left in between. The CDR3 extends over 16 amino acids. In DNA, the CDR3 is TGTGCCAGCAGCCGAGAGGGGGACACATCCCAAGAGACCCAGTACTTC. Translation: CASSREGDTSQETQYF.